This T cell receptor (beta chain) stems from a study of metastatic and nonmetastatic thyroid tumors. Across the study: The authors compared repertoires across blood and tumor or nodule tissue from malignant and benign thyroid patients.

Using MiXCR, TCRdb re-called clones from the PCR reads. The sample consists of 10,000 to 15,000 clones, 27% of them appearing once. Ahead of thyroid surgery, no patient had received treatment of any kind. V was shortened by 3 bases and J by 2 bases, with 14 bases between the two germline ends. The germline gives CDR1 SGHAT, CDR2 FQNNGV. The CDR3 covers 17 residues. The chain uses TRBV11-2 and TRBJ2-6; unclear D gene. The TCR comes from a female donor with papillary thyroid cancer or a benign thyroid nodule (not recorded which). Some clones in this sample may be carry-over from other donors' samples. Sample: tumor tissue. The CDR3 DNA follows: TGTGCCAGCAGCTTCCACCTTGGTGTCACTGGGGCCAACGTCCTGACTTTC. It yields the protein CASSFHLGVTGANVLTF. The whole variable domain, filled in from reference TRBV11-2 and TRBJ2-6, reads EAGVAQSPRYKIIEKRQSVAFWCNPISGHATLYWYQQILGQGPKLLIQFQNNGVVDDSQLPKDRFSAERLKGVDSTLKIQPAKLEDSAVYLCASSFHLGVTGANVLTFGAGSRLTVL.